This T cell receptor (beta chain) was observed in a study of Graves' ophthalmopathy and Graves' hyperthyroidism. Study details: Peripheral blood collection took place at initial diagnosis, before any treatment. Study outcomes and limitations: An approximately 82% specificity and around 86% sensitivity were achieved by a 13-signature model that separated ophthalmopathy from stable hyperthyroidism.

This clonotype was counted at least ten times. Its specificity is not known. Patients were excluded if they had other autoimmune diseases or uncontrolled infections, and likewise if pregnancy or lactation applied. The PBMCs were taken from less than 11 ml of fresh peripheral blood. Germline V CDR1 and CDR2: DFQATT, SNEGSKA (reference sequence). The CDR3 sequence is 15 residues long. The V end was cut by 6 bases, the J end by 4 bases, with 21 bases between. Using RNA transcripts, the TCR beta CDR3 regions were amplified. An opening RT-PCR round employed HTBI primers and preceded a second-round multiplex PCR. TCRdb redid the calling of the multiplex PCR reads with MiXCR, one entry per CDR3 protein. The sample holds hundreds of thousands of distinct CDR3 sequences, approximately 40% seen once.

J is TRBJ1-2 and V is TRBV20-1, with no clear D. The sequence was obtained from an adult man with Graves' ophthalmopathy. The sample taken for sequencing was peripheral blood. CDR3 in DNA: TGCAGTGCCCGACACGCCGCCCCTCTGAGCTATGGCTACACCTTC. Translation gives CSARHAAPLSYGYTF.